The 8 T cell receptor beta chains in this list originate from one sample, sequenced in a study of blood T cell repertoires in COVID-19. The table came from immunoSEQ multiplex PCR; TCRdb's copy has only in-frame clones and leaves some out. The data contain 150,000 to 200,000 clones, around nine tenths of them singletons. Sequenced sample: peripheral blood. Receptor source: a man in his forties with acute or convalescent COVID-19.

The chain is built from TRBV10-3 and TRBJ2-1, with 8 bases that match TRBD2. The CDR3 length is 14 residues. V lost 4 bases and J lost 4; bases outside the gene matches: 3. Germline assignment: CDR1 ENHRY and CDR2 SYGVKD. This CDR3 is CAISGASGYNEQFF. CDR3 in DNA: TGTGCCATCAGTGGGGCTAGCGGGTACAATGAGCAGTTCTTC.

The J gene is TRBJ1-2, the V gene TRBV18; 10 bases are shared with TRBD1. CDR1 is KGHSH and CDR2 is LQKENI in the germline V gene. CDR3 length equals 15 residues. V trimming: 6 bases; J trimming: 2 bases; junction bases outside the gene matches: 6. The chain's CDR3 is CASSQATGGNYGYTF. The CDR3, as DNA: TGTGCCAGCTCCCAGGCGACAGGGGGCAACTATGGCTACACCTTC.

The V call is TRBV7-9, the J call TRBJ1-2; D is perhaps TRBD1 (6 bases). V lost 4 bases to trimming and J lost 4 bases, with 16 bases between them. In germline, CDR1 is SEHNR, CDR2 FQNEAQ (reference sequence). The CDR3 has 15 residues. CDR3 protein: CASSSTTGNRYGYTF. The CDR3 nucleotides read TGTGCCAGCAGCTCGACGACAGGAAATCGCTATGGCTACACCTTC.

Comments on this clone: An end of the junction differs from the germline gene, which may be a read error. The sample holds other DNA sequences that translate to the same CDR3. The rearrangement uses TRBV18 and TRBJ2-4; TRBD1 aligns across 9 bases. Germline CDR1 reads KGHSH; CDR2 reads LQKENI. The CDR3 has 15 amino acids. Here the CDR3 DNA reads TGTGCCAGCTCCCCACGGGACAGGGTCAAAAACATTCAGTACTTC. Translating it yields CASSPRDRVKNIQYF.

This clone has only one observation. The chain recombines TRBV28 with TRBJ1-6; TRBD1 agrees at 8 bases. The CDR3 runs to 16 residues. Germline loops: CDR1 MDHEN, CDR2 SYDVKM. J lost 0 bases, V lost 7 bases, and 5 bases had no gene match. CDR3: CASKRQGNSYNSPLHF. Here the CDR3 DNA reads TGTGCCAGCAAGAGACAGGGGAACTCCTATAATTCACCCCTCCACTTT.

This clone showed up just once. This sequence joins TRBV7-2 and TRBJ1-2, with 9 bases fitting TRBD1. The junction had 4 bases not matched to a gene; V was cut back by 1 base and J by 7 bases. This CDR3 contains 14 residues. Per the germline V gene, CDR1 is SGHTA and CDR2 is FQGNSA. CDR3 sequence: CASSLGTGVTGYTF. The CDR3 coding sequence is TGTGCCAGCAGCTTAGGGACAGGGGTGACTGGCTACACCTTC.

The chain is built from TRBV13 and TRBJ1-1; TRBD1 matches 7 bases. This CDR3 has 13 residues. Germline values: CDR1 PRHDT, CDR2 FYEKMQ (reference sequence). V lost 3 bases to trimming and J lost 5 bases; unmatched junction nucleotides: 3. CDR3 region: CASSFRGVTEAFF. CDR3 coding DNA: TGTGCCAGCAGCTTCAGGGGGGTTACTGAAGCTTTCTTT. Full variable domain (outside the CDR3, taken from reference TRBV13 and TRBJ1-1): AAGVIQSPRHLIKEKRETATLKCYPIPRHDTVYWYQQGPGQDPQFLISFYEKMQSDKGSIPDRFSAQQFSDYHSELNMSSLELGDSALYFCASSFRGVTEAFFGQGTRLTVV.

The rearrangement joins TRBV10-3 to TRBJ2-7, with D perhaps matching TRBD2 (5 bases). Germline V gives CDR1 ENHRY, CDR2 SYGVKD. Deletions cut 3 bases from V and 5 bases from J, with 11 bases between. This CDR3 spans 13 amino acids. The CDR3 spells CAISESWENEQYF. The DNA for the CDR3 is TGTGCCATCAGTGAAAGTTGGGAGAACGAGCAGTACTTC.